This TCR beta chain was captured in a study of cytomegalovirus exposure and HLA in healthy donors. With 1 base removed from V and 4 bases from J, the gap between germline ends came to 11 bases. Germline assignment: CDR1 SGHTA and CDR2 FQGNSA. The CDR3 consists of 15 residues. Primers: 60 Vbeta forward and 13 Jbeta reverse. The table came from immunoSEQ multiplex PCR; TCRdb's copy has only in-frame clones and leaves some out. The table includes 150,000 to 200,000 clones, 75% to 80% detected once. The table lists this clone with a count of one. The clonotype comes from a female donor in good health and CMV-seronegative. This chain joins TRBV7-2 and TRBJ1-5, with unresolved D. Sequenced material: PBMCs. The CDR3 DNA reads TGTGCCAGCAGCTTAGTCTCGAGGCAGAATCAGCCCCAGCATTTT. This gives the protein CASSLVSRQNQPQHF. Full variable domain (remainder filled in from reference TRBV7-2 and TRBJ1-5): GAGVSQSPSNKVTEKGKDVELRCDPISGHTALYWYRQSLGQGLEFLIYFQGNSAPDKSGLPSDRFSAERTGGSVSTLTIQRTQQEDSAVYLCASSLVSRQNQPQHFGDGTRLSIL.